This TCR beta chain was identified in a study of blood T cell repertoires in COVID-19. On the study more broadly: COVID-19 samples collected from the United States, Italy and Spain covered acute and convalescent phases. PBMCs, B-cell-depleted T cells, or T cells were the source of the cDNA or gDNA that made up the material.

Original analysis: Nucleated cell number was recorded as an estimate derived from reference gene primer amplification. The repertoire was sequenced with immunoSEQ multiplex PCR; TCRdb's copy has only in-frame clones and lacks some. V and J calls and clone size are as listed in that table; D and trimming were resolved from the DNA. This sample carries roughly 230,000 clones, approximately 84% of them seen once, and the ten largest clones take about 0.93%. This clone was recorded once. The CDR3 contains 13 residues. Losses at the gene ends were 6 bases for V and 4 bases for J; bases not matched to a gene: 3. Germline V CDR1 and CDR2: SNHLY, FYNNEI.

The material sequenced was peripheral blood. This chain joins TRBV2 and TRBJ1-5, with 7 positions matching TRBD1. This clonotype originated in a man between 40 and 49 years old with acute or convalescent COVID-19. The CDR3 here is CASRRDSNQPQHF. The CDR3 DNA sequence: TGTGCCAGCAGAAGGGACAGTAATCAGCCCCAGCATTTT. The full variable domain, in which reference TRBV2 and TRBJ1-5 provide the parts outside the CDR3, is EPEVTQTPSHQVTQMGQEVILRCVPISNHLYFYWYRQILGQKVEFLVSFYNNEISEKSEIFDDQFSVERPDGSNFTLKIRSTKLEDSAMYFCASRRDSNQPQHFGDGTRLSIL.